The next 17 T cell receptor beta chains were all read from a single sample in a study of cytomegalovirus exposure and HLA in healthy donors. Clones were read by immunoSEQ multiplex PCR, and TCRdb kept only the in-frame ones, dropping some. The sample shows over 200,000 clones, 85% to 90% of them seen only once. The sequenced sample consisted of PBMCs. These receptors were obtained from a woman in her late teens or twenties in good health and CMV-seronegative.

The V and J genes are TRBV28 and TRBJ1-1, with D uncertain. Trimming left V 5 bases short and J 7 bases short, with 8 bases between. The germline CDR1 and CDR2 sequences are MDHEN and SYDVKM. This CDR3 comprises 11 residues. DNA for the CDR3: TGTGCCAGCAGTCTCCGACTTGAAGCTTTCTTT. Residues: CASSLRLEAFF. The entire variable domain, with the rest obtained from reference TRBV28 and TRBJ1-1, is as follows: DVKVTQSSRYLVKRTGEKVFLECVQDMDHENMFWYRQDPGLGLRLIYFSYDVKMKEKGDIPEGYSVSREKKERFSLILESASTNQTSMYLCASSLRLEAFFGQGTRLTVV.

The chain recombines TRBV28 with TRBJ2-6, with a possible D match to TRBD2 (5 bases). This CDR3 spans 17 amino acids. The germline gives CDR1 MDHEN, CDR2 SYDVKM. V was cut by 10 bases and J by 0 bases, with 19 bases left in between. The CDR3 nucleotides read TGTGCCACCCAGGACGGGCCCGGGGTCTCTGGGGCCAACGTCCTGACTTTC. This translates into CATQDGPGVSGANVLTF.

This clone was seen just once. This rearrangement joins TRBV4-2 to TRBJ2-2, with TRBD2 matching 10 bases. This CDR3 comprises 16 residues. The V gene end was trimmed by 0 bases and the J gene end by 8 bases; junction bases not matched to a gene: 6. Germline V gene lookup returns CDR1 LGHNA and CDR2 YNFKEQ. Here the CDR3 DNA reads TGTGCCAGCAGCCAAGATCCAGCGGGGGGGAGTGGGGAGCTGTTTTTT. Protein product: CASSQDPAGGSGELFF.

CDR3 bases: TGCAGCGTTTTAGATAACTATGGCTACACCTTC. Its protein product is CSVLDNYGYTF. This rearrangement joins TRBV29-1 to TRBJ1-2; no firm D call. In germline, CDR1 is SQVTM, CDR2 ANQGSEA. V lost 5 bases, J lost 1 base, and 5 bases lay in between. The CDR3 is 11 amino acids.

As for this clone: One junction end disagrees with the germline gene, perhaps due to a read error. This chain uses TRBV5-1 with TRBJ2-3; 8 nucleotides agree with TRBD2. The CDR3 length is 15 residues. The germline V gene has CDR1 SGHRS and CDR2 YFSETQ. DNA for the CDR3: TGCGCCAGCAGCTTGGGGGGACTAGAGGCAGAAACGCAGTATTTT. Amino acid sequence: CASSLGGLEAETQYF.

In this sample, this clone turned up once. This rearrangement joins TRBV6-5 to TRBJ2-7; 9 bases match TRBD2. This CDR3 has 15 residues. Germline trimming cut 3 bases from V and 7 bases from J; bases unmatched to any gene: 10. Germline V gene lookup returns CDR1 MNHEY and CDR2 SVGAGI. This CDR3 reads CASSYLPSGEGEQYF. The CDR3 DNA reads as TGTGCCAGCAGTTATCTTCCTAGCGGGGAAGGGGAGCAGTACTTC.

This chain joins TRBV19 and TRBJ2-7, with 9 positions matching TRBD1. Germline V gene lookup returns CDR1 LNHDA and CDR2 SQIVND (reference sequence). After removal of 7 bases from V and 1 base from J, the junction contained 5 bases not matched to a gene. The CDR3 consists of 14 residues. The CDR3 reads CASMPGQGSYEQYF. The CDR3 nucleotides are TGTGCCAGTATGCCGGGACAGGGTTCCTACGAGCAGTACTTC.

In its sample, this clone was seen a few times. This chain connects TRBV2 to TRBJ1-2, with D perhaps matching TRBD1 (6 bases). Germline CDR1 SNHLY, CDR2 FYNNEI. Trimming left V 8 bases short and J 4 bases short, with 23 bases between. This CDR3 region has 16 residues. This chain's CDR3 is CASRESRGGFAYGYTF. The CDR3 coding sequence is TGTGCCAGCCGAGAATCGAGGGGGGGCTTCGCCTATGGCTACACCTTC.

This chain joins TRBV4-2 and TRBJ2-7; TRBD2 aligns across 10 bases. Germline CDR1 reads LGHNA; CDR2 reads YNFKEQ. This CDR3 region has 18 residues. Trimming removed 0 bases from V and 6 bases from J; junction bases left unmatched: 14. CDR3 nucleotides: TGTGCCAGCAGCCAAGACTCCCTGCGGCTAGCGGGAGACCTCGAGCAGTACTTC. Its translation: CASSQDSLRLAGDLEQYF.

This chain joins TRBV5-4 and TRBJ2-1, with D perhaps TRBD2 (6 bases). The CDR3 contains 15 residues. V was trimmed by 2 bases and J by 6 bases, leaving 15 bases between them. Germline V lookup: CDR1 SGHNT, CDR2 YYREEE (reference sequence). CDR3 amino acids: CASSFDGGAFNEQFF. CDR3 in DNA: TGTGCCAGCAGCTTCGATGGAGGGGCCTTCAATGAGCAGTTCTTC.

The gene calls are TRBV10-3 and TRBJ2-1; 10 bases match TRBD2. V trimming: 3 bases; J trimming: 2 bases; junction bases outside the gene matches: 4. CDR1 and CDR2 (germline): ENHRY, SYGVKD. This CDR3 contains 16 residues. CDR3 amino acids: CAISDAGTSAYNEQFF. The CDR3 DNA is TGTGCCATCAGTGATGCCGGGACTAGCGCCTACAATGAGCAGTTCTTC.

This clone was seen once. CDR3 DNA sequence: TGTGCCAGCAGTCCGACAGGGTCATATACAATAGGTACGCAGTATTTT. Residues: CASSPTGSYTIGTQYF. This rearrangement joins TRBV28 to TRBJ2-3; 7 nucleotides agree with TRBD1. CDR1 is MDHEN and CDR2 is SYDVKM in the germline V gene. V shed 5 bases, J shed 8 bases, and the junction held 16 bases outside the gene matches. This CDR3 has 16 residues.

The table lists this clone with a count of one. The V and J genes are TRBV5-1 and TRBJ2-5; 9 bases fit TRBD2. The CDR3 is made up of 16 amino acids. Losses at the gene ends were 0 bases for V and 4 bases for J; bases not matched to a gene: 7. The V gene's germline CDR1 is SGHRS and CDR2 YFSETQ. The CDR3: CASSLAVDSGRETQYF. Here the CDR3 DNA reads TGCGCCAGCAGCTTGGCCGTTGATAGCGGGAGAGAGACCCAGTACTTC.

About this clone: This specimen includes other DNA sequences encoding the same CDR3. The J gene is TRBJ1-1, the V gene TRBV6-1; TRBD1 agrees at 7 bases. CDR3 length: 13 residues. Germline CDR1 MNHNS, CDR2 SASEGT. The J segment lost 3 bases and the V segment lost 4 bases, leaving 2 bases of the junction unmatched. CDR3 DNA sequence: TGTGCCAGCAGTGGACAGGGATACACTGAAGCTTTCTTT. This encodes CASSGQGYTEAFF.

V and J are TRBV6-5 and TRBJ1-4; D is undetermined. The V gene's germline CDR1 is MNHEY and CDR2 SVGAGI. V was trimmed by 2 bases and J by 8 bases, leaving 6 bases between them. The CDR3 is 12 residues long. The DNA for the CDR3 is TGTGCCAGCAGTTACCTGGGCGAAAAACTGTTTTTT. Protein sequence: CASSYLGEKLFF.

The rearrangement links TRBV9 to TRBJ2-7, with 7 bases matching TRBD1. V gave up 4 bases and J gave up 5 bases; unmatched junction bases: 9. CDR3 size: 14 residues. Germline V gene data show CDR1 as SGDLS and CDR2 as YYNGEE. In DNA, the CDR3 is TGTGCCAGCAGCCCGACCGGGACAGACAACGAGCAGTACTTC. This gives the protein CASSPTGTDNEQYF.

This chain uses TRBV5-4 with TRBJ1-2, with D perhaps TRBD1 (6 bases). The CDR3 runs 16 residues. Germline V CDR1 and CDR2: SGHNT, YYREEE (reference sequence). Trimming shortened V by 1 base and J by 2 bases, and 15 bases separated the two germline ends. CDR3 residues: CASSLPLPGDNYGYTF. The CDR3 nucleotides are TGTGCCAGCAGCTTGCCGCTCCCAGGGGACAACTATGGCTACACCTTC.